This T cell receptor beta chain emerged from a study of cytomegalovirus exposure and HLA in healthy donors. Points from the study as a whole: The majority of TCR sequences were rare, yet some public TCRs appeared in many donors. CMV antigen specificity was confirmed in vitro for a few CMV-associated chains. The investigators catalogued 150 to 200 TCR beta chains as cytomegalovirus-associated.

A remark on this clone: What it binds is not known.

TCRdb's copy holds only in-frame clones and misses some; the assay was immunoSEQ multiplex PCR. The table shows some 170,000 clones, with approximately 89% occurring only once. The CDR3 length is 16 residues. V was pared by 3 bases and J by 4 bases, with 10 bases of the junction left unmatched. Germline-derived CDR1 and CDR2 are SGHDT and YYEEEE. The donors were members of the validation cohort comprising about 120 subjects, separate from the roughly 650-subject first cohort. The sequenced material came from PBMCs. The chain joins TRBV5-6 to TRBJ2-1, with TRBD1 matching over 7 bases. The clonotype originates from a man younger than 35 in good health and CMV-seropositive. DNA for the CDR3: TGTGCCAGCAGCTCGAGGTGGGACAGAGTTTACAATGAGCAGTTCTTC. Translation: CASSSRWDRVYNEQFF.